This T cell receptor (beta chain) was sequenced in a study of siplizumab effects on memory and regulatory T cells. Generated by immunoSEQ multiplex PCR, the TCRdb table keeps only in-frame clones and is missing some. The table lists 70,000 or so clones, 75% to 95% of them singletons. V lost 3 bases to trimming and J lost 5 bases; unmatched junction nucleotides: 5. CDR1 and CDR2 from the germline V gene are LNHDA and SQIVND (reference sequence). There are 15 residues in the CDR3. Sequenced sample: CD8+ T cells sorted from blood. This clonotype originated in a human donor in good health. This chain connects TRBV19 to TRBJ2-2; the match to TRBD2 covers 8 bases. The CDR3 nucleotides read TGTGCCAGTAGTATGGGGACTAGAGGTACCGGGGAGCTGTTTTTT. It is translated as CASSMGTRGTGELFF.